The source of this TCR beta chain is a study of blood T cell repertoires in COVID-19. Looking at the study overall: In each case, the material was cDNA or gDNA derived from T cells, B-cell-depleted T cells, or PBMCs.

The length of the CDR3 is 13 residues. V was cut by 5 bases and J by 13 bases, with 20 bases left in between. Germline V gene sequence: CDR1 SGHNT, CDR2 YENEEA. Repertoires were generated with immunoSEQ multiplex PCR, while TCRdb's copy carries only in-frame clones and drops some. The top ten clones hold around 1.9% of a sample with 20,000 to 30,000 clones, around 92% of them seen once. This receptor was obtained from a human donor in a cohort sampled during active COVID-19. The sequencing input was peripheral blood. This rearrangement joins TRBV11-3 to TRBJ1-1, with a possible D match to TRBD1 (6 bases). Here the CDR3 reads CASSPPTRGAVFF. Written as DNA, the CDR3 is TGTGCCAGCAGCCCGCCCACCAGGGGAGCGGTTTTCTTT. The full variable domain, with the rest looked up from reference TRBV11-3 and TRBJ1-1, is EAGVVQSPRYKIIEKKQPVAFWCNPISGHNTLYWYLQNLGQGPELLIRYENEEAVDDSQLPKDRFSAERLKGVDSTLKIQPAELGDSAVYLCASSPPTRGAVFFGQGTRLTVV.